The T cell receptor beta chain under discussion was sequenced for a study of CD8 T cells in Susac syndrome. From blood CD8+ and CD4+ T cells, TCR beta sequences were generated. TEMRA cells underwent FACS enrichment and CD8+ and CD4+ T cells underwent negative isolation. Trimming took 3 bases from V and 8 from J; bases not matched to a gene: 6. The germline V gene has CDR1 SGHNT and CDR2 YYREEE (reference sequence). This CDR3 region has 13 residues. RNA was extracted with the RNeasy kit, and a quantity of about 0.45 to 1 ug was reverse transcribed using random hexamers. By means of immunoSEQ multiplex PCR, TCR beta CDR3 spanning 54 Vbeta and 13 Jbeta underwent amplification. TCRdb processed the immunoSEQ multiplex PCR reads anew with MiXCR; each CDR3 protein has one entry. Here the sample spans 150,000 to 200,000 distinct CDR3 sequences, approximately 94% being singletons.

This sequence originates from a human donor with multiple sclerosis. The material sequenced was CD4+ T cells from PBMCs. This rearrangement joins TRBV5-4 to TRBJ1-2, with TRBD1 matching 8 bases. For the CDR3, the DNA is TGTGCCAGCAGCTCCCAGGGGGCAGAAGGCTACACCTTC. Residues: CASSSQGAEGYTF.